Given below is one T cell receptor beta chain in context. The CDR3 has 12 residues. V was clipped by 1 base and J by 7 bases, with 4 bases between them. In germline, CDR1 is MDHEN, CDR2 SYDVKM. This sample is drawn from a study of CD8 T cells in Susac syndrome. An input of roughly 0.45 to 1 ug of RNA was subjected to reverse transcription using random hexamers. Across 54 Vbeta and 13 Jbeta, immunoSEQ multiplex PCR amplified TCR beta CDR3. TCRdb ran MiXCR on the immunoSEQ multiplex PCR reads and lists one entry per CDR3 protein. The sample has 150,000 to 200,000 distinct CDR3 sequences, about 91% seen once.

The origin of this receptor is a human donor with Susac syndrome. Sequenced material: CD4+ T cells from PBMCs. The gene calls are TRBV28 and TRBJ1-4, with no clear D. The CDR3 here is CASSLLGEKLFF. The CDR3 nucleotides are TGTGCCAGCAGTTTATTAGGTGAAAAACTGTTTTTT.